This T cell receptor (beta chain) stems from a study of blood T cell repertoires in COVID-19. Libraries were prepared by immunoSEQ multiplex PCR; TCRdb keeps only in-frame clonotypes and omits some of them. The data show about 20,000 clones, about 85% seen once. V shed 4 bases and J shed 0 bases, with 6 bases lying between them. Germline loops: CDR1 SQVTM, CDR2 ANQGSEA. The CDR3 is made up of 13 amino acids. This chain uses TRBV29-1 with TRBJ2-2; possible D gene TRBD1, 6 bases. The sequencing sample was made of peripheral blood. The TCR comes from a human donor in a cohort sampled during active COVID-19. The CDR3 DNA reads TGCAGCGTTGGGACAGCGAACACCGGGGAGCTGTTTTTT. Its protein is CSVGTANTGELFF.